These 2 T cell receptor beta chains share one sample of origin, sequenced in a study of T-cell memory formation after mild COVID-19. MiXCR, run by TCRdb on the 5' RACE reads, gives a single entry per CDR3 protein. The sample has over 300,000 distinct CDR3 sequences; less than 25% are singletons. Material for sequencing was PBMCs or a T cell subset sorted from them (not recorded which). Receptors were obtained from a man aged 18 to 30 who had mild COVID-19 (a few samples of this study predate the infection). Cell type and time point are not known.

This clonotype was recorded a few times. The gene calls are TRBV18 and TRBJ1-5, with D perhaps matching TRBD1 (6 bases). This CDR3 is 15 amino acids long. CDR1 and CDR2 (germline): KGHSH, LQKENI. Trimming took 5 bases from V and 1 from J, leaving 12 bases between them. The CDR3, as DNA: TGTGCCAGCTCAGGCGGGGGCATAAGCAATCAGCCCCAGCATTTT. Encoded protein: CASSGGGISNQPQHF.

The rearrangement links TRBV6-2 or TRBV6-3 to TRBJ2-3; the match to TRBD2 covers 10 bases. The CDR3 length is 18 residues. Germline V gene sequence: CDR1 MNHEY, CDR2 SVGEGT. Trimming at V came to 6 bases and at J to 2 bases, leaving 14 bases not matched to a gene. The CDR3 loop reads CASRPLGSSGGFTDTQYF. The CDR3 DNA is TGTGCCAGCAGGCCACTGGGGTCTAGCGGGGGCTTCACAGATACGCAGTATTTT.